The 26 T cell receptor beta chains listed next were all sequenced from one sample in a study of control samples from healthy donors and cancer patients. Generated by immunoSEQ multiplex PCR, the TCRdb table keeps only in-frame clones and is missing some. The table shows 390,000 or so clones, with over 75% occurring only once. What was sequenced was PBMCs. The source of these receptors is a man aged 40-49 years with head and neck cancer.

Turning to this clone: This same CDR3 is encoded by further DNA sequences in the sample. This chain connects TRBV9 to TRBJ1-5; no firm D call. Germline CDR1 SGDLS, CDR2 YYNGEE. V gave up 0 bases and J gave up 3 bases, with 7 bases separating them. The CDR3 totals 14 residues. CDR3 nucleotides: TGTGCCAGCAGCGTAGGGACCGACAATCAGCCCCAGCATTTT. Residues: CASSVGTDNQPQHF.

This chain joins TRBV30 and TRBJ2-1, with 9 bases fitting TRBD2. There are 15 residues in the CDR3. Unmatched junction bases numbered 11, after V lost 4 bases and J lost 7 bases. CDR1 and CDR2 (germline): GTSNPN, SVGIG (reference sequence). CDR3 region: CAWTLAGVPANEQFF. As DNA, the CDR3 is TGTGCCTGGACATTAGCGGGAGTCCCGGCAAATGAGCAGTTCTTC.

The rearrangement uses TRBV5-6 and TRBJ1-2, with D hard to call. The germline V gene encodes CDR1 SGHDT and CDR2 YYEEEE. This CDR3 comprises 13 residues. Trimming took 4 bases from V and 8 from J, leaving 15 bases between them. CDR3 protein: CASSPRAPRGYTF. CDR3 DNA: TGTGCCAGCAGCCCTCGGGCCCCGAGGGGCTACACCTTC.

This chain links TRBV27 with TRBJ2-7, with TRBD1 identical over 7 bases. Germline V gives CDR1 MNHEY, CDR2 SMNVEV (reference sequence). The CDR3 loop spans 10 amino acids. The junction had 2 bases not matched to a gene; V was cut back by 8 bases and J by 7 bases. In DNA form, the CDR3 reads TGTGCCAGCGGACAGGTAGAGCAGTACTTC. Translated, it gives CASGQVEQYF.

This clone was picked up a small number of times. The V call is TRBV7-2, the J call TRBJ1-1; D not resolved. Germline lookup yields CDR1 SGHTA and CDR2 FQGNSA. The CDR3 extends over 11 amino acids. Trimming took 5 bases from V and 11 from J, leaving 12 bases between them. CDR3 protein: CASSADRRAFF. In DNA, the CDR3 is TGTGCCAGCAGCGCAGACCGTCGGGCTTTCTTT.

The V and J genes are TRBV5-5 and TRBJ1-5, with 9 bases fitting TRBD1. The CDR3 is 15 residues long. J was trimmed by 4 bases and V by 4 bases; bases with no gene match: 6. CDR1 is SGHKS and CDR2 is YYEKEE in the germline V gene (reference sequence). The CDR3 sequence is CASSPAGQGNQPQHF. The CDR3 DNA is TGTGCCAGCAGCCCGGCTGGACAGGGGAATCAGCCCCAGCATTTT.

The CDR3 sequence is CASGQGDGELFF. CDR3 coding DNA: TGTGCCTCGGGGCAGGGCGACGGGGAGCTGTTTTTT. V and J are TRBV27 and TRBJ2-2, with D perhaps assigned TRBD1 or TRBD2 (5 bases each). CDR3 length equals 12 residues. The V end was cut by 11 bases, the J end by 7 bases, with 14 bases between. CDR1 is MNHEY and CDR2 is SMNVEV in the germline V gene (reference sequence).

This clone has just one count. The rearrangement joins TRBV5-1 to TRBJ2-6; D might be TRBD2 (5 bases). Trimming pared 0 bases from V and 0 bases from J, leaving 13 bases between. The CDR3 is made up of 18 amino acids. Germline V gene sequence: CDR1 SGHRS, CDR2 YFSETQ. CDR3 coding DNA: TGCGCCAGCAGCTTGGCCCCACCGGGGAGCTCTGGGGCCAACGTCCTGACTTTC. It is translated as CASSLAPPGSSGANVLTF.

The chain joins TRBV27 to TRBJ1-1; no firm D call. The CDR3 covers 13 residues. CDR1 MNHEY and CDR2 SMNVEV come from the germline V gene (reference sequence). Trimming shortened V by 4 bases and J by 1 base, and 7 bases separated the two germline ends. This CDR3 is CASSWAPNTEAFF. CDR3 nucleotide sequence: TGTGCCAGCAGTTGGGCCCCGAACACTGAAGCTTTCTTT.

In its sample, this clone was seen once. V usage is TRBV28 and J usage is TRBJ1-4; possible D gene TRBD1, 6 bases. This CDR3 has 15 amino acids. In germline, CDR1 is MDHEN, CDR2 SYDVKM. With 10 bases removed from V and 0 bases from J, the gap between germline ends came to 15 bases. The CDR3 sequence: CATTSGDATNEKLFF. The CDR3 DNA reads TGTGCCACCACGTCAGGGGACGCAACTAATGAAAAACTGTTTTTT.

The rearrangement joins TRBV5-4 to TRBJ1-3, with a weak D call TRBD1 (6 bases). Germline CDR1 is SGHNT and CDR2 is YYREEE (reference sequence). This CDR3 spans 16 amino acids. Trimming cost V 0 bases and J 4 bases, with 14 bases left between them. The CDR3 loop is CASSLGGPPAGNTIYF. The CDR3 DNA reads TGTGCCAGCAGCTTGGGGGGGCCCCCAGCGGGAAACACCATATATTTT.

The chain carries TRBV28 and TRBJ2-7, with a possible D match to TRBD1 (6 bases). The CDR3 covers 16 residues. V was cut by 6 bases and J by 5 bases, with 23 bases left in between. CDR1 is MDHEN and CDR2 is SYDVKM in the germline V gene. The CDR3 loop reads CASSPQDGQGSNEQYF. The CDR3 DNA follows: TGTGCCAGCAGCCCTCAAGACGGCCAGGGGAGCAACGAGCAGTACTTC.

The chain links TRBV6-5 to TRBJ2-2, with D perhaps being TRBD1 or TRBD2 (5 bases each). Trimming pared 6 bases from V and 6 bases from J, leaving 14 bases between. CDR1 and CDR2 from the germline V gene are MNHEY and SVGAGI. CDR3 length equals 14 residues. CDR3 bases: TGTGCCAGCAGCCGGGACCCCCTTCCCGGGGAGCTGTTTTTT. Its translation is CASSRDPLPGELFF.

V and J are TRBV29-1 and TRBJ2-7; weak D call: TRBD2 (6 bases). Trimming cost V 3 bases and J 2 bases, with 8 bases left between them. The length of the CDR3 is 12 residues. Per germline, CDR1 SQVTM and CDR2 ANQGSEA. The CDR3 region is CSVDGGTYEQYF. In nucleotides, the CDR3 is TGCAGCGTTGACGGGGGAACCTACGAGCAGTACTTC.

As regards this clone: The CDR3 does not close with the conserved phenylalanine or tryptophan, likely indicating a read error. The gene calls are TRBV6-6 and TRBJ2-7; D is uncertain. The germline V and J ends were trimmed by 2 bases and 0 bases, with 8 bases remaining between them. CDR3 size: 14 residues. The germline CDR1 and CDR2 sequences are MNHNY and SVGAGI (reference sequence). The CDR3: CASSYRVSSYEQYL. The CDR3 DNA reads TGTGCCAGCAGTTACCGGGTGTCCTCCTACGAGCAGTACCTC.

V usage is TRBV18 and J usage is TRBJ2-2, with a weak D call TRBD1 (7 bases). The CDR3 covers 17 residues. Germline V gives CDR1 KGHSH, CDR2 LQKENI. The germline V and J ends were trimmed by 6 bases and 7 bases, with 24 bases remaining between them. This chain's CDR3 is CASSDGGGTASSGELFF. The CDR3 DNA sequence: TGTGCCAGCTCTGACGGTGGCGGGACAGCATCGAGCGGGGAGCTGTTTTTT.

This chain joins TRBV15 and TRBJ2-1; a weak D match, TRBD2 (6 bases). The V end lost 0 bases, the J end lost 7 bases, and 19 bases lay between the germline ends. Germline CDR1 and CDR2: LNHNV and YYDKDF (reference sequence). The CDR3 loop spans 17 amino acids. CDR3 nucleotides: TGTGCCACCAGCAGAGATTACGGGACTCCAGGTATAAATGAGCAGTTCTTC. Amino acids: CATSRDYGTPGINEQFF.

The CDR3 region is CASSAGTSDTDTQYF. The DNA for the CDR3 is TGCGCCAGCAGTGCCGGGACTAGCGACACAGATACGCAGTATTTT. The J gene is TRBJ2-3, the V gene TRBV10-1, with TRBD2 matching 10 bases. Per germline, CDR1 WNHNN and CDR2 SYGVQD (reference sequence). The CDR3 spans 15 residues. V dropped 4 bases and J dropped 2; count of bases not matched to a gene: 3.

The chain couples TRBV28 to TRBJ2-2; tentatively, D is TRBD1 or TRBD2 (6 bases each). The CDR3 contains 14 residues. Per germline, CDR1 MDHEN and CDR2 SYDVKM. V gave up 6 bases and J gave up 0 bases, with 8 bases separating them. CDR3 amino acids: CASSGGTNTGELFF. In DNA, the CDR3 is TGTGCCAGCAGCGGGGGCACGAACACCGGGGAGCTGTTTTTT.

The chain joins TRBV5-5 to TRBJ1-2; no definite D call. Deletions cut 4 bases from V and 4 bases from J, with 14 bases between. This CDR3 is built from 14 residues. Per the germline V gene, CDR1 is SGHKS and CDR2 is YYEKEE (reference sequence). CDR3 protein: CASSPRGDSYGYTF. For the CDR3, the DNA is TGTGCCAGCAGCCCCCGAGGAGACTCCTATGGCTACACCTTC.

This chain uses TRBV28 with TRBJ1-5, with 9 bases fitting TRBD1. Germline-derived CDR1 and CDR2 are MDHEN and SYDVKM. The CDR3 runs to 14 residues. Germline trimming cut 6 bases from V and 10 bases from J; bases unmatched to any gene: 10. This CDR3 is CASSSGQGNGPQHF. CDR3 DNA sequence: TGTGCCAGCAGCTCGGGACAGGGAAATGGTCCCCAGCATTTT.

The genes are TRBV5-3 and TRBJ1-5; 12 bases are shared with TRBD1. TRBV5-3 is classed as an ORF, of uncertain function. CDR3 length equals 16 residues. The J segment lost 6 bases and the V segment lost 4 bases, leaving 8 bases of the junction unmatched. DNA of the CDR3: TGTGCCAGAAGCGCACTGGGACAGGGGGCTATTCAGCCCCAGCATTTT. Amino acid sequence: CARSALGQGAIQPQHF.

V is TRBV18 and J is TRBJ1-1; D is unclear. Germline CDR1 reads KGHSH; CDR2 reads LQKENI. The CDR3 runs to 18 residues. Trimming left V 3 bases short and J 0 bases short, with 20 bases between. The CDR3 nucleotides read TGTGCCAGCTCACCGTCTTCGGACGCAAGGTGGGTGAACACTGAAGCTTTCTTT. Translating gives CASSPSSDARWVNTEAFF.

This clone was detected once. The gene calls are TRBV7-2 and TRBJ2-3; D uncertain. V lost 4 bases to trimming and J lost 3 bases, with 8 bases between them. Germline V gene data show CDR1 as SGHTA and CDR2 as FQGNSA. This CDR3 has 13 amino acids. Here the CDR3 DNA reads TGTGCCAGCAGCTCACCACCTACAGATACGCAGTATTTT. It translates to CASSSPPTDTQYF.

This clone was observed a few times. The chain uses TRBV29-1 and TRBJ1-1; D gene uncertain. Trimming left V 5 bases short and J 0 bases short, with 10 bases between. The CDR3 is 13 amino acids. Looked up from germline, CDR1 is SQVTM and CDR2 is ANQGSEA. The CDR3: CSVCRRMNTEAFF. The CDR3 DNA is TGCAGCGTTTGTCGACGCATGAACACTGAAGCTTTCTTT.

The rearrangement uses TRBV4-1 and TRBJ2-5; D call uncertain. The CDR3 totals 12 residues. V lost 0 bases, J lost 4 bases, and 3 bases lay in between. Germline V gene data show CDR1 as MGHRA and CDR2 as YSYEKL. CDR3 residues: CASSQEGETQYF. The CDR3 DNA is TGCGCCAGCAGCCAAGAGGGAGAGACCCAGTACTTC.